The entry below describes one T cell receptor (beta chain). The sample belongs to a study of OX40 agonist ivuxolimab in advanced cancers. Across the whole study: The study gave patients intravenous ivuxolimab at 0.01 to 10 mg/kg every 2 weeks. Three partial responders included one hepatocellular carcinoma patient and two cutaneous melanoma patients.

Unmatched junction bases numbered 10, after V lost 5 bases and J lost 1 base. The germline CDR1 and CDR2 sequences are SGHVS and FQNEAQ. The CDR3 loop spans 16 amino acids. The method was immunoSEQ multiplex PCR; TCRdb's version includes in-frame clones alone and lacks a portion of them. The sample holds roughly 15,000 clones, around 70% seen once. The TCR sequence derives from an adult with an advanced solid tumor such as melanoma, head and neck, liver or kidney cancer. This sequence joins TRBV7-8 and TRBJ2-7, with 8 bases that match TRBD2. Sample: CD4+ or CD8+ T cells sorted from blood, taken in a trial of the OX40 agonist ivuxolimab. The CDR3 sequence is CASSQLAGRGSYEQYF. In DNA form, the CDR3 reads TGTGCCAGCAGCCAGTTAGCGGGAAGGGGGTCCTACGAGCAGTACTTC.